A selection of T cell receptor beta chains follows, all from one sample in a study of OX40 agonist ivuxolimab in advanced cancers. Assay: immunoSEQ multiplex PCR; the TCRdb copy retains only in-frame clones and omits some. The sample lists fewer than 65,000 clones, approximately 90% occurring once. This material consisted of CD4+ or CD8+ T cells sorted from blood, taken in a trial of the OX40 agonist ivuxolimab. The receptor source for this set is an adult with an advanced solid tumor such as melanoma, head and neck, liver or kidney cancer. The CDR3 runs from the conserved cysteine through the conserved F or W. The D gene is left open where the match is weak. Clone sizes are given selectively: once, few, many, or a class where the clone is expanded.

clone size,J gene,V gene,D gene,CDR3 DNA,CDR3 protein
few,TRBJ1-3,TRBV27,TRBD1,TGTGCCAGCAGGTTGACAGGGTCTGGAAACACCATATATTTT,CASRLTGSGNTIYF
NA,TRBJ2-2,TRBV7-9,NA,TGTGCCAGCAGCTTGGGGACGAACACCGGGGAGCTGTTTTTT,CASSLGTNTGELFF
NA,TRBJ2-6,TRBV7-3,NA,TGTGCCAGCAGCTTGGACAACTCTGGGGCCAACGTCCTGACTTTC,CASSLDNSGANVLTF
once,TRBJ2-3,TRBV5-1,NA,TGCGCCAGCAGCCCATCAGCGGAGGGCGCAGATACGCAGTATTTT,CASSPSAEGADTQYF
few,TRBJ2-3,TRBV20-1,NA,TGCAGTGCTAGAGTCGGGGATACGCAGTATTTT,CSARVGDTQYF
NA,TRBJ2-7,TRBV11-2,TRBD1,TGTGCCAGCAGCACCCTGGGACAGGGGGCTGTATACGAGCAGTACTTC,CASSTLGQGAVYEQYF
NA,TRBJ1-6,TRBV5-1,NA,TGCGCCAGCAGCTTGCTGGGGTCAGCGCATTCACCCCTCCACTTT,CASSLLGSAHSPLHF
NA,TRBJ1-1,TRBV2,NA,TGTGCCAGCGGATCAATGAACACTGAAGCTTTCTTT,CASGSMNTEAFF
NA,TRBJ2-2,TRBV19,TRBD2,TGTGCCAGTAGTAGTACGGGAGGCACCGGGGAGCTGTTTTTT,CASSSTGGTGELFF
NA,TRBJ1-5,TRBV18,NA,TGTGCCAGCTCACCAATTCGCAATCAGCCCCAGCATTTT,CASSPIRNQPQHF
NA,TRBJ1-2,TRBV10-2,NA,TGCGCCAGCAGCGACAGGCCCTATGGCTACACCTTC,CASSDRPYGYTF
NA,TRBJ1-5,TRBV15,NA,TGTGCCACCAGAGGACAGTATTATAGCAATCAGCCCCAGCATTTT,CATRGQYYSNQPQHF
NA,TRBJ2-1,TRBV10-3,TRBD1,TGTGCCATCAGTGAGAGACAGGGAGATGAGCAGTTCTTC,CAISERQGDEQFF
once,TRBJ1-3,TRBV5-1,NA,TGCGCCAGCAGACCCGACGCAAGCTCTGGAAACACCATATATTTT,CASRPDASSGNTIYF
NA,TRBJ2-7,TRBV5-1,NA,TGCGCCAGCAGCCGGGACATGAGTTCCGAGCAGTACTTC,CASSRDMSSEQYF
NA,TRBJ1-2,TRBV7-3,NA,TGTGCCAGCAGCTCCACAGGGAGTCATGGCTACACCTTC,CASSSTGSHGYTF
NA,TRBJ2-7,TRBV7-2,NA,TGTGCCAGCAGCTTGCAGGGTTTATCCTACGAGCAGTACTTC,CASSLQGLSYEQYF
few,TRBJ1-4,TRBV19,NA,TGTGCCAGTAGTGCCCCCGGTTCCCTTCGGGAAAAACTGTTTTTT,CASSAPGSLREKLFF
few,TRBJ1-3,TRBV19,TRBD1,TGTGCCAGTAGTCCCGACAGGGCTGGAAACACCATATATTTT,CASSPDRAGNTIYF
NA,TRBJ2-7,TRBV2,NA,TGTGCCAGCAGTGAAGCGGGGGAGCAGTACTTC,CASSEAGEQYF
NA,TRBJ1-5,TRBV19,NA,TGTGCCAGTAGTATGCCCTTCGGGAGGACCCAGCATTTT,CASSMPFGRTQHF
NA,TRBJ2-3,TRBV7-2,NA,TGTGCCAGCAGCTCGCGACGCTTGACTCTCTCCACAGATACGCAGTATTTT,CASSSRRLTLSTDTQYF
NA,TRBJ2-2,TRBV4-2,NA,TGTGCCAGCAGCCAAGATTTAGCAGCCGGGGAGCTGTTTTTT,CASSQDLAAGELFF
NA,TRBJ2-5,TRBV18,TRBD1,TGTGCCAGCTCACCTGCAACAGGGGATAGGGAGACCCAGTACTTC,CASSPATGDRETQYF
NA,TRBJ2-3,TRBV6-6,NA,TGTGCCAGCAGTTTTAGGACCGGCACAGATACGCAGTATTTT,CASSFRTGTDTQYF
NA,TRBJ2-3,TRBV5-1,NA,TGCGCCAGTCGATTCTCCGGGACTCCTGTGGATACGCAGTATTTT,CASRFSGTPVDTQYF
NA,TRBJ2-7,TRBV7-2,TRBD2,TGTGCCAGCAGCCCACACGGGGGGTTGGGCGAGCAGTACTTC,CASSPHGGLGEQYF
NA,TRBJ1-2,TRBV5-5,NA,TGTGCCAGCAGCGGAGACAGAGATGGCTACACCTTC,CASSGDRDGYTF
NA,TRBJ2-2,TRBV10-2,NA,TGCGCCACGTCCCCTACGGCCCGGGGAGGGGAGCTGTTTTTT,CATSPTARGGELFF
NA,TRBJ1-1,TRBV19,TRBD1,TGTGCCAGTAGTCTCAGTGCAGGGGGGCTCGGCACTGAAGCTTTCTTT,CASSLSAGGLGTEAFF
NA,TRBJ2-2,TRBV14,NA,TGTGCCAGCAGCCAAGCCTGGCCCGGGGAGCTGTTTTTT,CASSQAWPGELFF